Listed below are T cell receptor beta chains from one sample, sequenced in a study of blood T cell repertoires in COVID-19. Data came from immunoSEQ multiplex PCR; TCRdb stores just in-frame clones and leaves some out. Of about 220,000 clones in the sample, about 80% were seen once. The sequenced sample consisted of peripheral blood. The receptors stem from a woman aged 55-70 years with acute or convalescent COVID-19. The CDR3 runs from the conserved cysteine through the conserved F or W. The D gene is left open where the match is weak. Clone size is not always given. Where it is, it says once, few, many or a class for expanded clones.

TRBD2 - 18 TRBJ2-3 TRBV3-1/TRBV3-2 CASSPRGSGGYSTDTQYF TGTGCCAGCAGCCCTCGGGGTAGCGGGGGGTATAGCACAGATACGCAGTATTTT
TRBD1 - 16 TRBJ1-3 TRBV30 CAWSKTGLTKGNTIYF TGTGCCTGGAGTAAGACAGGGCTTACGAAGGGAAACACCATATATTTT
- - 13 TRBJ2-5 TRBV6-1 CASSDDPGWTQYF TGTGCCAGCAGTGACGACCCAGGGTGGACCCAGTACTTC
TRBD1 - 20 TRBJ1-5 TRBV27 CASSPSWTGPNPMWNQPQHF TGTGCCAGCAGTCCGTCTTGGACAGGCCCCAACCCGATGTGGAATCAGCCCCAGCATTTT
- - 13 TRBJ2-2 TRBV4-1 CASSHETTGELFF TGCGCCAGCAGCCATGAAACAACCGGGGAGCTGTTTTTT
- once 13 TRBJ1-2 TRBV5-6 CASSNADPWGYTF TGTGCCAGCAGCAACGCAGATCCGTGGGGCTACACCTTC
- - 15 TRBJ1-1 TRBV9 CASSVEYGANTEAFF TGTGCCAGCAGCGTAGAATATGGGGCAAACACTGAAGCTTTCTTT
TRBD2 - 16 TRBJ2-1 TRBV6-6 CASSRPTAGADNEQFF TGTGCCAGCAGCCGTCCAACAGCGGGGGCCGACAATGAGCAGTTCTTC
- - 24 TRBJ2-7 TRBV20-1 CSASEVLSGRREYGEGGIWGEQYF TGCAGTGCTAGTGAGGTCCTGAGCGGTAGGAGGGAATACGGGGAAGGCGGGATTTGGGGCGAGCAGTACTTC
- - 20 TRBJ1-1 TRBV18 CASSPRTGTVGGPVNTEAFF TGTGCCAGCTCACCAAGAACGGGTACAGTTGGGGGCCCGGTGAACACTGAAGCTTTCTTT
- - 15 TRBJ1-5 TRBV19 CASTNGASYNQPQHF TGTGCCAGTACCAACGGAGCCAGCTACAATCAGCCCCAGCATTTT
- - 12 TRBJ1-5 TRBV28 CASSGQYQPQHF TGTGCCAGCAGTGGACAGTATCAGCCCCAGCATTTT
TRBD1 - 14 TRBJ2-7 TRBV5-4 CASSKGQHTYEQYF TGTGCCAGCAGCAAGGGACAGCACACCTACGAGCAGTACTTC
TRBD1 once 15 TRBJ1-1 TRBV5-5 CASSRDRGRVAEAFF TGTGCCAGCAGCCGGGACAGGGGACGGGTAGCTGAAGCTTTCTTT
- - 14 TRBJ1-4 TRBV9 CASSPTENNEKLFF TGTGCCAGCAGTCCTACAGAAAATAATGAAAAACTGTTTTTT
- - 15 TRBJ1-2 TRBV5-1 CASSYRGGRSYGYTF TGCGCCAGCAGCTACCGCGGGGGCCGGAGCTATGGCTACACCTTC
- - 14 TRBJ2-1 TRBV2 CASRSWGGVNEQFF TGTGCCAGCCGAAGCTGGGGCGGGGTAAATGAGCAGTTCTTC
- - 14 TRBJ2-5 TRBV2 CASRGAGGQETQYF TGTGCCAGCAGGGGAGCGGGTGGGCAAGAGACCCAGTACTTC
TRBD1 - 17 TRBJ2-2 TRBV11-3 CASSLDWTGGRTGELFF TGTGCCAGCAGCTTAGATTGGACAGGGGGTCGGACCGGGGAGCTGTTTTTT
TRBD1 - 17 TRBJ2-3 TRBV7-9 CASSTWTGKGGTDTQYF TGTGCCAGCAGCACCTGGACAGGGAAGGGAGGCACAGATACGCAGTATTTT
- - 15 TRBJ2-1 TRBV4-1 CASSQGAASYNEQFF TGCGCCAGCAGCCAAGGGGCAGCCTCCTACAATGAGCAGTTCTTC
- - 15 TRBJ2-1 TRBV18 CASSPAGQHYNEQFF TGTGCCAGCTCACCAGCGGGGCAACACTACAATGAGCAGTTCTTC
TRBD1 - 15 TRBJ2-3 TRBV7-2 CASSPGQGAGDTQYF TGTGCCAGCAGCCCGGGACAGGGGGCGGGAGATACGCAGTATTTT
- once 13 TRBJ1-1 TRBV7-3 CASSSLGVTEAFF TGTGCCAGCAGCTCTTTGGGAGTAACTGAAGCTTTCTTT
TRBD2 - 15 TRBJ2-2 TRBV27 CASSLRLAGAGELFF TGTGCCAGCAGTTTGAGGCTAGCGGGGGCCGGGGAGCTGTTTTTT
TRBD2 - 15 TRBJ2-1 TRBV2 CASSEGSGEGNEQFF TGTGCCAGCAGTGAAGGTAGCGGGGAAGGGAATGAGCAGTTCTTC
- few 15 TRBJ1-2 TRBV2 CASRDPVSTAYGYTF TGTGCCAGCAGAGACCCAGTTTCGACAGCTTATGGCTACACCTTC
TRBD1 - 15 TRBJ1-5 TRBV19 CATFEGTGVNQPQHF TGTGCCACCTTCGAGGGGACAGGGGTGAATCAGCCCCAGCATTTT
TRBD2 - 16 TRBJ2-5 TRBV9 CASSFLGLAGQETQYF TGTGCCAGCAGCTTCCTTGGGCTAGCGGGGCAAGAGACCCAGTACTTC
- - 14 TRBJ1-1 TRBV7-2 CASSPQGLNTEAFF TGTGCCAGCAGCCCCCAGGGGCTGAACACTGAAGCTTTCTTT
TRBD2 - 15 TRBJ2-3 TRBV3-1/TRBV3-2 CASSPKGGPTDTQYF TGTGCCAGCAGCCCCAAGGGAGGGCCGACAGATACGCAGTATTTT
- - 15 TRBJ2-2 TRBV7-9 CASSLKGQGSGELFF TGTGCCAGCAGCTTAAAGGGCCAGGGGTCCGGGGAGCTGTTTTTT
TRBD2 - 15 TRBJ2-7 TRBV2 CASRRLAGAFREQYF TGTGCCAGCAGGAGACTAGCGGGGGCATTCAGAGAGCAGTACTTC
- - 14 TRBJ2-5 TRBV4-2 CASSQAGMGETQYF TGTGCCAGCAGCCAAGCGGGAATGGGGGAGACCCAGTACTTC
- - 13 TRBJ1-2 TRBV10-3 CAISVEQALGYTF TGTGCCATCAGTGTCGAACAGGCCTTAGGCTACACCTTC
- - 12 TRBJ1-2 TRBV5-8 CASSFGSDGYTF TGTGCCAGCAGCTTTGGCTCCGATGGCTACACCTTC
- - 13 TRBJ1-2 TRBV4-2 CASSQGSGVGYTF TGTGCCAGCAGCCAAGGCTCAGGGGTTGGCTACACCTTC
- - 15 TRBJ2-1 TRBV11-2 CASSLAYSSYNEQFF TGTGCCAGCAGCTTAGCATACAGCTCCTACAATGAGCAGTTCTTC
- once 19 TRBJ2-7 TRBV4-1 CASSQGAPQGSGVVYEQYF TGCGCCAGCAGCCAAGGGGCCCCTCAGGGGAGCGGGGTCGTCTACGAGCAGTACTTC
TRBD1 - 13 TRBJ1-6 TRBV2 CASGTTGTSPLHF TGTGCCAGCGGAACGACAGGGACTTCACCCCTCCACTTT
TRBD2 - 18 TRBJ2-1 TRBV9 CASSSSIRGGLHYNEQFF TGTGCCAGCAGCTCATCCATCCGGGGGGGCCTACATTACAATGAGCAGTTCTTC
TRBD1 - 14 TRBJ1-1 TRBV10-3 CAIRGDSYLTEAFF TGTGCCATCAGGGGGGACAGCTATCTGACTGAAGCTTTCTTT
TRBD2 - 15 TRBJ2-5 TRBV5-1 CASSLPSGDKQTQYF TGCGCCAGCAGCTTGCCTAGCGGGGATAAGCAGACCCAGTACTTC
TRBD2 - 15 TRBJ2-1 TRBV6-1 CASSEDRGGQYEQFF TGTGCCAGCAGTGAAGATCGGGGGGGCCAATATGAGCAGTTCTTC
- - 11 TRBJ1-2 TRBV12-3/TRBV12-4 CATKRGTGYTF TGTGCCACTAAGAGAGGAACAGGCTACACCTTC
- - 13 TRBJ1-5 TRBV12-3/TRBV12-4 CASSFSEGQPQHF TGTGCCAGCAGTTTCTCGGAGGGTCAGCCCCAGCATTTT
- - 12 TRBJ2-3 TRBV5-1 CASSFYTDTQYF TGCGCCAGCAGCTTCTACACAGATACGCAGTATTTT